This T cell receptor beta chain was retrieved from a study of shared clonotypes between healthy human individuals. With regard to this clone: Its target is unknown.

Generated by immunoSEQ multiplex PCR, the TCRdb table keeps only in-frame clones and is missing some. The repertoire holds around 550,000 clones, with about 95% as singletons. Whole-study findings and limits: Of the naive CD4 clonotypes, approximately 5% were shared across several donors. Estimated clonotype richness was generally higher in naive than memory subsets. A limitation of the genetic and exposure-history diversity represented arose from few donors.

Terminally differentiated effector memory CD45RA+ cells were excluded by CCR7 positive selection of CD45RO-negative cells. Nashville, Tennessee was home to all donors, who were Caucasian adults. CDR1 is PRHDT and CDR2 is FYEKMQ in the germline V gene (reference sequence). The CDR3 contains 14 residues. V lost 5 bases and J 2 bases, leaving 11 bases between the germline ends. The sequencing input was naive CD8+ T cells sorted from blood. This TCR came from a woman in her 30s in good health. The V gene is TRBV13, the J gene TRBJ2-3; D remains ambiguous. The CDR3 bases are TGTGCCAGCAGCGTGGCTGGATCCACAGATACGCAGTATTTT. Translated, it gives CASSVAGSTDTQYF.